These 2 T cell receptor beta chains were sequenced from one sample in a study of neurological immune-mediated disorders. Stated time point: technical triplicate 1. TCRdb reprocessed the 5' RACE reads with MiXCR, giving one entry per CDR3 protein. The sample contains some 38,000 distinct CDR3 sequences, over 8.5% of which appear only once. The sequenced sample was PBMCs. The receptors shown here come from a man aged 60 to 75 with HTLV-1-associated myelopathy (HAM/TSP).

The rearrangement uses TRBV7-2 and TRBJ2-7; D call uncertain. Per germline, CDR1 SGHTA and CDR2 FQGNSA. The CDR3 consists of 14 residues. With 4 bases removed from V and 1 base from J, the gap between germline ends came to 11 bases. The CDR3 here is CASSSRRGSYEQYF. In DNA form, the CDR3 reads TGTGCCAGCAGCTCGCGTCGCGGATCCTACGAGCAGTACTTC. Supplemented by reference TRBV7-2 and TRBJ2-7, the full variable domain reads GAGVSQSPSNKVTEKGKDVELRCDPISGHTALYWYRQSLGQGLEFLIYFQGNSAPDKSGLPSDRFSAERTGGSVSTLTIQRTQQEDSAVYLCASSSRRGSYEQYFGPGTRLTVT.

This clonotype was seen ten or more times. For the CDR3, the DNA is TGCGCCAGCAGCTTGGTTAGTCGAGCGGAGGTGAACAATGAGCAGTTCTTC. This gives the protein CASSLVSRAEVNNEQFF. This chain connects TRBV5-1 to TRBJ2-1; possible D gene TRBD2, 5 bases. This CDR3 has 17 amino acids. Deletions cut 0 bases from V and 5 bases from J, with 18 bases between. Germline CDR1 is SGHRS and CDR2 is YFSETQ. Complete variable domain (other parts from reference TRBV5-1 and TRBJ2-1): KAGVTQTPRYLIKTRGQQVTLSCSPISGHRSVSWYQQTPGQGLQFLFEYFSETQRNKGNFPGRFSGRQFSNSRSEMNVSTLELGDSALYLCASSLVSRAEVNNEQFFGPGTRLTVL.